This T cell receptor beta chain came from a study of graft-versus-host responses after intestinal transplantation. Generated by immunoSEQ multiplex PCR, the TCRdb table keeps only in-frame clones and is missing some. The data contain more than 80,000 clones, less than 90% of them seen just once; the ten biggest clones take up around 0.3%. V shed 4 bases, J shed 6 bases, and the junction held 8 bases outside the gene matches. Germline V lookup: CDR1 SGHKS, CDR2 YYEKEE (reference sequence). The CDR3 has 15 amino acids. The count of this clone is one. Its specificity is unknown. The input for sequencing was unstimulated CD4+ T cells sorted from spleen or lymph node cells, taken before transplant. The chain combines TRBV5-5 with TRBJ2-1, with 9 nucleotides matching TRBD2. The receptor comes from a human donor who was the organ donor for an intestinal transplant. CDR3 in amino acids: CASSLRGGLTNEQFF. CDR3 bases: TGTGCCAGCAGCCTGCGGGGGGGCCTCACCAATGAGCAGTTCTTC.